Listed below are T cell receptor beta chains from one sample, sequenced in a study of cytomegalovirus exposure and HLA in healthy donors. Only in-frame clones appear in the TCRdb table, and some are missing; sequencing was by immunoSEQ multiplex PCR. The table shows approximately 110,000 clones, with around 73% occurring only once. The source material was PBMCs. The origin of the receptors is a man aged 40-50 years in good health and CMV-seronegative. The conserved cysteine and the conserved F or W are not part of the CDR3 here.

V gene	J gene	CDR3 protein
TRBV7-9	TRBJ1-2	SSADTYYGYT
TRBV5-6	TRBJ2-7	ASSLVAGGPHEQY
TRBV5-4	TRBJ2-3	ASSRTSGDTDTQY
TRBV6-5	TRBJ2-2	ASSARGGELF
TRBV18	TRBJ1-2	ASSPEGGFYGYT
TRBV11-2	TRBJ2-7	ASSDGGLGSQEQY
TRBV30	TRBJ2-7	AWSVGGASTYEQY
TRBV6-5	TRBJ2-3	ASSLQSGGNTQY
TRBV9	TRBJ2-3	ASSLTGGTDTQY
TRBV7-6	TRBJ2-7	ASSPMGQHYEQY
TRBV9	TRBJ1-2	ASSPREGLYT
TRBV29-1	TRBJ1-5	SVGGGVGQPQH
TRBV6-4	TRBJ1-1	ASSDGTENTEAF
TRBV10-3	TRBJ1-3	AIRGDRDGNTIY
TRBV7-9	TRBJ2-4	ASSLRTGGLAKNIQY
TRBV4-3	TRBJ2-7	ASSPLAGQTYEQY
TRBV5-6	TRBJ2-7	ASSLGTGIGEQY
TRBV23-1	TRBJ2-1	ASSQSSPGNNEQF